The source of this T cell receptor beta chain is a study of OX40 agonist ivuxolimab in advanced cancers. About the research overall: Treatment of patients was with ivuxolimab, an agonistic anti-OX40 (CD134) antibody. Patients received ivuxolimab, an intravenous treatment, every 2 weeks at 0.01 to 10 mg/kg. Patients undergoing dose escalation presented with hepatocellular carcinoma, melanoma, renal cell or head and neck cancer.

TCRdb's table, derived via immunoSEQ multiplex PCR, lists solely in-frame clones and lacks some. The table shows approximately 94,000 clones, with over 75% occurring only once. The CDR3 loop spans 15 amino acids. Trimming removed 2 bases from V and 4 bases from J; junction bases left unmatched: 5. Per the germline V gene, CDR1 is MNHEY and CDR2 is SMNVEV (reference sequence). Any history of autoimmune disease or systemic immunosuppression disqualified patients. This TCR was recovered from an adult with an advanced solid tumor such as melanoma, head and neck, liver or kidney cancer. Sequenced here: CD4+ or CD8+ T cells sorted from blood, sampled in a trial of the OX40 agonist ivuxolimab. This chain joins TRBV27 and TRBJ1-5; 7 positions match TRBD1. The CDR3 DNA follows: TGTGCCAGCAGTTTAAGGGGACAGACAAATCAGCCCCAGCATTTT. This codes for CASSLRGQTNQPQHF.